The clone carrying this T cell receptor (beta chain) was detected only a few times. Antigen unknown. CDR1 SGHTA and CDR2 FQGNSA come from the germline V gene. The CDR3 is made up of 14 amino acids. The V end was cut by 5 bases, the J end by 5 bases, with 15 bases between. The source of the sample is a study of T-cell memory formation after mild COVID-19. Across the whole study: TCR clusters mostly belonged to single donors.

Whole-study findings and limits: The authors left the SARS-CoV-2 specificity of second-wave clones peaking on day 37 unconfirmed. Balance between CD4 and CD8 was seen in clones contracting day 15 to 85, and a CD4+ lean was seen in later expanders. CD4+ contracting clones were found mainly in CM and EM, and CD8+ ones in EMRA.

MiXCR was run by TCRdb on the 5' RACE reads, yielding one entry per CDR3 protein. The table has some 450,000 distinct CDR3 sequences, 15% to 20% seen once. This sequence was found in an adult woman who had mild COVID-19 (a few samples of this study predate the infection). Cell type and time point are not known. The J gene is TRBJ2-5, the V gene TRBV7-2, with D maybe TRBD1 (6 bases). The sequencing sample was made of PBMCs or a T cell subset sorted from them (not recorded which). DNA of the CDR3: TGTGCCAGCAGCCCAGGGCTGAGGGGGGAGACCCAGTACTTC. Amino acid sequence: CASSPGLRGETQYF.